This TCR beta chain was captured by sequencing in a study of T cell responses to AZD1222 COVID-19 vaccine. The sample holds one count of this clone. Using immunoSEQ multiplex PCR, the repertoire was profiled, and TCRdb retains in-frame clones only, with some absent. The sample records some 150,000 clones, over 80% being singletons. The specimen was peripheral blood, collected 28 days after the second AZD1222 dose. The TCR sequence derives from an adult who received the AZD1222 COVID-19 vaccine.

For the CDR3, the DNA is TGTGCCAGCAACCCCCAAGTGCTCCTGAACACTGAAGCTTTCTTT. It is translated as CASNPQVLLNTEAFF. J is TRBJ1-1 and V is TRBV7-6; D gene ambiguous. Looked up from germline, CDR1 is SGHVS and CDR2 is FNYEAQ. CDR3 length equals 15 residues. V lost 7 bases to trimming and J lost 0 bases, with 15 bases between them.